This T cell receptor beta chain emerged from a study of blood T cell repertoires in COVID-19. Overall study: T cells, B-cell-depleted T cells, or PBMCs supplied cDNA or gDNA.

Libraries were prepared by immunoSEQ multiplex PCR; TCRdb keeps only in-frame clonotypes and omits some of them. This sample yields 150,000 to 200,000 clones, of which roughly 79% are seen a single time; about 24% belongs to the top ten. This clone was seen only a few times. The CDR3 is made up of 16 amino acids. CDR1 and CDR2 from the germline V gene are LGHDT and YNNKEL (reference sequence). Trimming took 9 bases from V and 7 from J; bases not matched to a gene: 17. The receptor comes from a woman of 80 years or more with acute or convalescent COVID-19. The chain combines TRBV3-1 (or the pseudogene TRBV3-2) with TRBJ2-4; TRBD2 aligns across 8 bases. The sample comprised peripheral blood. CDR3 loop: CARTPSGSGGGNIQYF. The CDR3 coding sequence is TGTGCCAGGACCCCCTCGGGGAGCGGGGGCGGGAACATTCAGTACTTC.